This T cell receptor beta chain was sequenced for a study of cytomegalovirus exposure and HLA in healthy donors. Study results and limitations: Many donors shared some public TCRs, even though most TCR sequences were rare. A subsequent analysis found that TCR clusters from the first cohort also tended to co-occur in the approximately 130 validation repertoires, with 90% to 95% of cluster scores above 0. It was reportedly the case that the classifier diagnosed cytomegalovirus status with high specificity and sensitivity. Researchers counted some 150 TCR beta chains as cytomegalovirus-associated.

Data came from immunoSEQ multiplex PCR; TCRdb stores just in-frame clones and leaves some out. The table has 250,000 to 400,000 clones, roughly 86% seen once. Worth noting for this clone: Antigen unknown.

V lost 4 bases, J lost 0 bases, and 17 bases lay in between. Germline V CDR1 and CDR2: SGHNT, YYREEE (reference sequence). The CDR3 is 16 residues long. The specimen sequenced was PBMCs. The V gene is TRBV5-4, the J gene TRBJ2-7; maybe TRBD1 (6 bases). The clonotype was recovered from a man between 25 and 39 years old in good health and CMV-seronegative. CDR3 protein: CASSRGPQGSSYEQYF. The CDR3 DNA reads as TGTGCCAGCAGCCGGGGTCCACAGGGTAGCTCCTACGAGCAGTACTTC.